Below, 3 T cell receptor beta chains from the same sample are listed, as sequenced in a study of cytomegalovirus exposure and HLA in healthy donors. Researchers ran the PCR with 60 Vbeta and 13 Jbeta primers. Profiled with immunoSEQ multiplex PCR; TCRdb holds only in-frame clones, not every one. The table has under 200,000 clones, under 80% seen once. The sequencing input was PBMCs. These receptors were taken from a man aged 35 to 55 in good health and CMV-seronegative.

V is TRBV5-6 and J is TRBJ2-1; no definite D call. With 0 bases removed from V and 4 bases from J, the gap between germline ends came to 5 bases. The CDR3 runs to 13 residues. Germline CDR1 and CDR2: SGHDT and YYEEEE. CDR3 bases: TGTGCCAGCAGCTTGGCCCTTTACAATGAGCAGTTCTTC. Translation gives CASSLALYNEQFF.

The genes are TRBV7-3 and TRBJ2-3; 10 bases map to TRBD2. The V gene's germline CDR1 is SGHTA and CDR2 FQGTGA. CDR3 length: 16 amino acids. V trimming: 5 bases; J trimming: 4 bases; junction bases outside the gene matches: 9. CDR3 amino acids: CASSLTSGGAADTQYF. CDR3 nucleotides: TGTGCCAGCAGCCTCACAAGCGGGGGGGCCGCAGATACGCAGTATTTT.

This clone was counted a few times. The chain combines TRBV25-1 with TRBJ1-1, with D possibly TRBD1 on 5 matching bases. This CDR3 is built from 17 residues. The V gene's germline CDR1 is MGHDK and CDR2 SYGVNS. Trimming pared 0 bases from V and 2 bases from J, leaving 16 bases between. Here the CDR3 reads CASSEYDHDSFNTEAFF. The CDR3 coding sequence is TGTGCCAGCAGTGAATACGATCATGACAGCTTTAACACTGAAGCTTTCTTT.